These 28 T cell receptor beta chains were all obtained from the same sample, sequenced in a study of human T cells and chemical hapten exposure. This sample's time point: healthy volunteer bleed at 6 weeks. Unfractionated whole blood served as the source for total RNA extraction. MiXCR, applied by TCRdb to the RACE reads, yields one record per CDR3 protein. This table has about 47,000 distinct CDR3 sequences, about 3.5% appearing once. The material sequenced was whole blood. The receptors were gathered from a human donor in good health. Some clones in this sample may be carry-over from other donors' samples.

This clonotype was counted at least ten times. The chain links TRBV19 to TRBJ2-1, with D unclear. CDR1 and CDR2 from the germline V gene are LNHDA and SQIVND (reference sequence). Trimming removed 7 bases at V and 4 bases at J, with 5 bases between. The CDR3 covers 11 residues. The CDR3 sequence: CASTLYNEQFF. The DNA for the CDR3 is TGTGCCAGTACCTTGTACAATGAGCAGTTCTTC.

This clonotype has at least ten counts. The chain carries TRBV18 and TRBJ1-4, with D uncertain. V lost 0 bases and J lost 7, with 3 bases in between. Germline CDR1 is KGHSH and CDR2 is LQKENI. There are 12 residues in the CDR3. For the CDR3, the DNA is TGTGCCAGCTCACCACCGTTTGAAAAACTGTTTTTT. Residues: CASSPPFEKLFF.

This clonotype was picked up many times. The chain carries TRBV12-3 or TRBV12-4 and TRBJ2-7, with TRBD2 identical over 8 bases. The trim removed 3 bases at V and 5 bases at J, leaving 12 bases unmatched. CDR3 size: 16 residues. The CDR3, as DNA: TGTGCCAGCAGTTTTTTGATAGGGCTAGCGGGTAACGAGCAGTACTTC. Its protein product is CASSFLIGLAGNEQYF.

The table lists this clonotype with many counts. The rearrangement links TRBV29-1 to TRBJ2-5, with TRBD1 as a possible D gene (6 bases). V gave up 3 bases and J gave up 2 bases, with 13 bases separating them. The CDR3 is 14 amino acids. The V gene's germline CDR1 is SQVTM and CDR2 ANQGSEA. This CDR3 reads CSVEGAGRQETQYF. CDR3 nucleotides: TGCAGCGTTGAGGGGGCGGGTCGGCAAGAGACCCAGTACTTC.

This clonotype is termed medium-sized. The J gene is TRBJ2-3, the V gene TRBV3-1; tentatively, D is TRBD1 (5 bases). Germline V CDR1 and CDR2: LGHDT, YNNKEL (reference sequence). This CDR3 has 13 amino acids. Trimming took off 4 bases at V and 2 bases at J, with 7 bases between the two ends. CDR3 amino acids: CASSRQSTDTQYF. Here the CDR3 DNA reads TGTGCCAGCAGCCGACAGTCCACAGATACGCAGTATTTT.

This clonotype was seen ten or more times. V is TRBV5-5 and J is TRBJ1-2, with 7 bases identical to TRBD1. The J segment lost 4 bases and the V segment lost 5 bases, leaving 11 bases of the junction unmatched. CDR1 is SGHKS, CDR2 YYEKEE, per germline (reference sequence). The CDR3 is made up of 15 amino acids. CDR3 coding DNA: TGTGCCAGCAGTACTATCAGGGGGGAATTCTATGGCTACACCTTC. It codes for CASSTIRGEFYGYTF.

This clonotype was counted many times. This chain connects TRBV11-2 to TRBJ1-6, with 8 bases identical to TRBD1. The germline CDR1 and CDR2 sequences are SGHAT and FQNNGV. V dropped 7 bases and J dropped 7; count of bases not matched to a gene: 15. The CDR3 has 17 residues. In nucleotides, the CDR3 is TGTGCCAGCAATTCCCTCCAGGGGGCGCCTGGAAATTCACCCCTCCACTTT. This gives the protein CASNSLQGAPGNSPLHF.

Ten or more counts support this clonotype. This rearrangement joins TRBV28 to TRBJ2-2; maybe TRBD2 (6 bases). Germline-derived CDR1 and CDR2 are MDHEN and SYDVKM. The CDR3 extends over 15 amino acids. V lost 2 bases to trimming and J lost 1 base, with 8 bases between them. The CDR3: CASSLTSWNTGELFF. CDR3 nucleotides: TGTGCCAGCAGTTTAACTAGCTGGAACACCGGGGAGCTGTTTTTT.

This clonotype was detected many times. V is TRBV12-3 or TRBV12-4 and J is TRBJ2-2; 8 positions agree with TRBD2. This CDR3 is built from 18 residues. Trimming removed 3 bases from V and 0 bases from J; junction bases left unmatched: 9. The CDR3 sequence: CASSFPVRTSPNTGELFF. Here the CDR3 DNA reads TGTGCCAGCAGTTTCCCCGTCCGGACTAGCCCGAACACCGGGGAGCTGTTTTTT.

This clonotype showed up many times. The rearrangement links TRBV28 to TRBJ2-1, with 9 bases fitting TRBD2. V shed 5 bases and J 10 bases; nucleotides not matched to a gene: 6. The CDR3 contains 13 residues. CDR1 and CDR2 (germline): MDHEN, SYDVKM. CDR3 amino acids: CASSSGRPTEQFF. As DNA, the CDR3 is TGTGCCAGCAGTAGCGGGAGGCCAACAGAGCAGTTCTTC.

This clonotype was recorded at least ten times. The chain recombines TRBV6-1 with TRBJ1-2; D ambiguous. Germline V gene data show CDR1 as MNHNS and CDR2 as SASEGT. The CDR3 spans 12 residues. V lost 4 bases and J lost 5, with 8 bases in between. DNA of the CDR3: TGTGCCAGCAGTGGATACGAGTATGGCTACACCTTC. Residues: CASSGYEYGYTF.

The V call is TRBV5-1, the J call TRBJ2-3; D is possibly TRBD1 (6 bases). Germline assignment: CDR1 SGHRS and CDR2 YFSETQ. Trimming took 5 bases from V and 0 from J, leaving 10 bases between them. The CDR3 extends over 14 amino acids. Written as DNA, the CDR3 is TGCGCCAGCAGTACAGGGTTGAGCACAGATACGCAGTATTTT. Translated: CASSTGLSTDTQYF.

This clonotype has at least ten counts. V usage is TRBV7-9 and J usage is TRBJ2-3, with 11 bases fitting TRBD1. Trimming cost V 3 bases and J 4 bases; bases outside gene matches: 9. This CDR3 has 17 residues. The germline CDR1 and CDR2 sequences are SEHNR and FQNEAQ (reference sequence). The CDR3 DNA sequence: TGTGCCAGCAGCTTCAGCTCCGGGACAGGGGGATCAGATACGCAGTATTTT. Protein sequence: CASSFSSGTGGSDTQYF.

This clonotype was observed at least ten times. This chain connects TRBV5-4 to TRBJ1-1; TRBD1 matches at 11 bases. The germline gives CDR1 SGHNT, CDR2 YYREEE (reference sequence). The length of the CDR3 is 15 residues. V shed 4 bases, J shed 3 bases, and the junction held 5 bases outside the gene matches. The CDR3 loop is CASSRTGGGYTEAFF. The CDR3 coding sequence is TGTGCCAGCAGCCGGACAGGGGGCGGGTACACTGAAGCTTTCTTT.

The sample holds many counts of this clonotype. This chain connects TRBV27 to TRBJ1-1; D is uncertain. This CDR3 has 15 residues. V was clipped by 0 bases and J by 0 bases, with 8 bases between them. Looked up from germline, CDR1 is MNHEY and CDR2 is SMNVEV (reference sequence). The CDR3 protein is CASSLSPQMNTEAFF. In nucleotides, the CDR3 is TGTGCCAGCAGTTTATCGCCACAAATGAACACTGAAGCTTTCTTT.

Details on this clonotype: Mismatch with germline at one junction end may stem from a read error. CDR3 sequence reads: CASSMGQGANGADVLTF. The CDR3 DNA is TGTGCCAGCAGCATGGGACAGGGGGCAAATGGGGCCGACGTCCTGACTTTC. This rearrangement joins TRBV27 to TRBJ2-6; the match to TRBD1 covers 12 bases. CDR1 and CDR2 from the germline V gene are MNHEY and SMNVEV (reference sequence). The CDR3 has 17 amino acids.

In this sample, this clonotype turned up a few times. CDR3 sequence: CASSQDIITYGYTF. The DNA for the CDR3 is TGTGCCAGCAGCCAAGATATCATAACCTATGGCTACACCTTC. V is TRBV3-1 and J is TRBJ1-2; no clear D. Germline CDR1 and CDR2: LGHDT and YNNKEL (reference sequence). The CDR3 is made up of 14 amino acids. The ends were cut back, 0 bases at V and 4 bases at J, with 9 bases in the middle.

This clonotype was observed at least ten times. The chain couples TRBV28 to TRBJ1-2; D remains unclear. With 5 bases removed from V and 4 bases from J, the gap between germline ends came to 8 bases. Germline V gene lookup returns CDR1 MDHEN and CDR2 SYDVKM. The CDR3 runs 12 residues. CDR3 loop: CASSEHSYGYTF. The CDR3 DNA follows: TGTGCCAGCAGTGAGCATTCCTATGGCTACACCTTC.

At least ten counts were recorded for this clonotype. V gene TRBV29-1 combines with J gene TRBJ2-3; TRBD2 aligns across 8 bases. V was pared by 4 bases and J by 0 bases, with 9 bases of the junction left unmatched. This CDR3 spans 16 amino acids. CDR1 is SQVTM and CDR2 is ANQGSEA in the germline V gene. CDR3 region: CSVAGTSRTSTDTQYF. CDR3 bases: TGCAGCGTTGCGGGGACTAGTCGGACTAGCACAGATACGCAGTATTTT.

The CDR3 protein is CASSLSSTIANYGYTF. The CDR3, as DNA: TGTGCCAGCAGCTTGAGCTCTACAATCGCGAACTATGGCTACACCTTC. The chain joins TRBV5-4 to TRBJ1-2, with D unclear. Trimming removed 1 base from V and 2 bases from J, with 15 bases in between. The germline gives CDR1 SGHNT, CDR2 YYREEE (reference sequence). The length of the CDR3 is 16 residues.

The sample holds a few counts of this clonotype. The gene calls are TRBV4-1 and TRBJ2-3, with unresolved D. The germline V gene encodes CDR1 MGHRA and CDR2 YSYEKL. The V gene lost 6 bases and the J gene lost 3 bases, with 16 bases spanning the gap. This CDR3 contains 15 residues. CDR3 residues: CASREPAKGTDTQYF. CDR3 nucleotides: TGCGCCAGCAGGGAACCGGCCAAAGGGACAGATACGCAGTATTTT.

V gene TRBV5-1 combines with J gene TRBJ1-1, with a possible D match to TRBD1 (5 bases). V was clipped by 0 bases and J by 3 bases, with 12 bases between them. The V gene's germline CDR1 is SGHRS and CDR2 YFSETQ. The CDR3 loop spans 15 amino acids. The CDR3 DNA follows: TGCGCCAGCAGCTTGGAGGGGCGCGGTGACACTGAAGCTTTCTTT. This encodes CASSLEGRGDTEAFF.

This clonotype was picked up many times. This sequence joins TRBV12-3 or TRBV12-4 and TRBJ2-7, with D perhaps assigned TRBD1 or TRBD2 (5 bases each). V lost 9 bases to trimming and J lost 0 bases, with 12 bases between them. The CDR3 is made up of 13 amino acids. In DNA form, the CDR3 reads TGTGCCAGTTGCCGGGACCACTCCTACGAGCAGTACTTC. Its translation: CASCRDHSYEQYF.

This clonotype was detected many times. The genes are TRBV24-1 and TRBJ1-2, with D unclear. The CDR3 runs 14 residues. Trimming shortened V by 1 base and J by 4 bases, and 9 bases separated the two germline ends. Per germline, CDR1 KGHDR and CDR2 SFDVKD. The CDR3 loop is CATSDFPSSYGYTF. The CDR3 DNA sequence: TGTGCCACCAGTGATTTCCCCAGCAGCTATGGCTACACCTTC.

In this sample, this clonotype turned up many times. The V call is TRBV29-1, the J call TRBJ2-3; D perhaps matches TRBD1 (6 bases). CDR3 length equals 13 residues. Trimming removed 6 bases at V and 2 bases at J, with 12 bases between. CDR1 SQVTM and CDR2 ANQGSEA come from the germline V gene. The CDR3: CSVVTGVTDTQYF. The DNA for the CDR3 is TGCAGCGTAGTGACAGGCGTCACAGATACGCAGTATTTT.

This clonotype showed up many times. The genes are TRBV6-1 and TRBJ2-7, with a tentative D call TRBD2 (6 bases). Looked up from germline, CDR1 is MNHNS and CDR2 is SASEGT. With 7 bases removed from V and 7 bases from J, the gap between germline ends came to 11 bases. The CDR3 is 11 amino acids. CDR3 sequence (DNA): TGTGCCAGCACTAGAGGAGGGGAGCAGTACTTC. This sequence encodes CASTRGGEQYF.

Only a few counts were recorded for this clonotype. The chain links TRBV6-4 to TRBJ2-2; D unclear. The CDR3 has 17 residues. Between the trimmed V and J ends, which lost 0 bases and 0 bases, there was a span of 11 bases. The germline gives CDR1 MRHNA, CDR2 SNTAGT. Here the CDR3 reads CASSDSPWGANTGELFF. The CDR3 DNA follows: TGTGCCAGCAGTGACTCCCCGTGGGGTGCGAACACCGGGGAGCTGTTTTTT.

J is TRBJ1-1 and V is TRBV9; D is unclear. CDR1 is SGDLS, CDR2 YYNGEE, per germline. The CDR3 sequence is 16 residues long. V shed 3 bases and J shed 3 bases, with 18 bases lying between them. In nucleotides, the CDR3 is TGTGCCAGCAGCGAGGGATCGGTCCGATGGGACACTGAAGCTTTCTTT. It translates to CASSEGSVRWDTEAFF.